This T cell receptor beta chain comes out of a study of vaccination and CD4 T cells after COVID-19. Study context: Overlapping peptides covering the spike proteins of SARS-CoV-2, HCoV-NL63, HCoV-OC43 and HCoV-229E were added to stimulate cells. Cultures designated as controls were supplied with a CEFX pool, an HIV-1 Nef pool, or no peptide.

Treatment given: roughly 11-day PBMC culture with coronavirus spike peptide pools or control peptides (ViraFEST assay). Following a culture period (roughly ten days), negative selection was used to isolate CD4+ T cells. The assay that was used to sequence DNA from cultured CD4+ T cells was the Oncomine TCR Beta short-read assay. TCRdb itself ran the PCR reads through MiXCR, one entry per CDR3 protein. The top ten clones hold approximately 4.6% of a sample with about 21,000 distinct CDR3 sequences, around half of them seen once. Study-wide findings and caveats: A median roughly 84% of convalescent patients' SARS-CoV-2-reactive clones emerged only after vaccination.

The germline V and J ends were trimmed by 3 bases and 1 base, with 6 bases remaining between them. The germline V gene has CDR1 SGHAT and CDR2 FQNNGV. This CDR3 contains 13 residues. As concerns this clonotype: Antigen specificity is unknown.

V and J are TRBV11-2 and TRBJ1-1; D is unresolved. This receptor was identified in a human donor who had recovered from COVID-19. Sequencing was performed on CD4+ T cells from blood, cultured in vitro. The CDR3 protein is CASSFNPNTEAFF. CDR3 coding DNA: TGTGCCAGCAGCTTTAACCCGAACACTGAAGCTTTCTTT. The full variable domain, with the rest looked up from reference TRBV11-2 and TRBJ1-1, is EAGVAQSPRYKIIEKRQSVAFWCNPISGHATLYWYQQILGQGPKLLIQFQNNGVVDDSQLPKDRFSAERLKGVDSTLKIQPAKLEDSAVYLCASSFNPNTEAFFGQGTRLTVV.